The next 13 T cell receptor beta chains were all read from a single sample in a study of Ad26.COV2.S vaccination and SARS-CoV-2 variants. The treatment was: some 19 received Ad26.COV2.S at low or high dose, single or two shots; about 5 received placebo; per-sample allocation not given. Collection of samples fell on day 63 after the first vaccine or placebo injection. Only in-frame clones appear in the TCRdb table, and some are missing; sequencing was by immunoSEQ multiplex PCR. Of a few hundred thousand clones listed, around 90% are singletons. The sequencing here drew on peripheral blood, taken in a trial of Ad26.COV2.S vaccine versus placebo. These receptors were taken from a person aged 18-65 years who received the Ad26.COV2.S COVID-19 vaccine or a placebo.

This sequence joins TRBV7-2 and TRBJ1-1; weak D call: TRBD1 (6 bases). The CDR3 runs to 15 residues. The germline V gene encodes CDR1 SGHTA and CDR2 FQGNSA. V was shortened by 1 base and J by 4 bases, with 13 bases between the two germline ends. The CDR3 sequence: CASSLDPGAGTEAFF. CDR3 DNA: TGTGCCAGCAGCTTAGATCCAGGGGCAGGCACTGAAGCTTTCTTT.

V and J are TRBV10-3 and TRBJ1-1, with D possibly being TRBD1 (5 bases). The V end lost 10 bases, the J end lost 1 base, and 13 bases lay between the germline ends. Germline-derived CDR1 and CDR2 are ENHRY and SYGVKD. This CDR3 region has 13 residues. The chain's CDR3 is CASCTGPNTEAFF. The CDR3 DNA is TGTGCCAGTTGTACGGGACCGAACACTGAAGCTTTCTTT.

The rearrangement uses TRBV7-2 and TRBJ2-4; perhaps D is TRBD1 or TRBD2 (6 bases each). With 5 bases removed from V and 8 bases from J, the gap between germline ends came to 22 bases. Germline V lookup: CDR1 SGHTA, CDR2 FQGNSA. CDR3 length: 16 residues. The CDR3 here is CASSLMRGATAYIQYF. CDR3 nucleotide sequence: TGTGCCAGCAGCCTTATGAGGGGGGCCACGGCTTACATTCAGTACTTC. Filled out from reference TRBV7-2 and TRBJ2-4, the complete variable domain reads GAGVSQSPSNKVTEKGKDVELRCDPISGHTALYWYRQSLGQGLEFLIYFQGNSAPDKSGLPSDRFSAERTGGSVSTLTIQRTQQEDSAVYLCASSLMRGATAYIQYFGAGTRLSVL.

This clone showed up just once. V gene TRBV5-1 combines with J gene TRBJ2-2, with 9 bases fitting TRBD1. V was clipped by 5 bases and J by 5 bases; unmatched bases: 10. The CDR3 runs 16 residues. Germline V gene sequence: CDR1 SGHRS, CDR2 YFSETQ. CDR3 in amino acids: CASRPAGTGRTGELFF. The CDR3 DNA is TGCGCCAGCAGACCTGCCGGGACAGGGAGGACCGGGGAGCTGTTTTTT. The full variable domain, with the rest looked up from reference TRBV5-1 and TRBJ2-2, is KAGVTQTPRYLIKTRGQQVTLSCSPISGHRSVSWYQQTPGQGLQFLFEYFSETQRNKGNFPGRFSGRQFSNSRSEMNVSTLELGDSALYLCASRPAGTGRTGELFFGEGSRLTVL.

This clone has just one count. The chain links TRBV7-2 to TRBJ2-1, with D perhaps TRBD2 (5 bases). Germline V gene lookup returns CDR1 SGHTA and CDR2 FQGNSA. V was shortened by 5 bases and J by 2 bases, with 13 bases between the two germline ends. CDR3 length equals 15 residues. CDR3 in DNA: TGTGCCAGCAGCCGGGATCTTTCTCCCTACAATGAGCAGTTCTTC. It yields the protein CASSRDLSPYNEQFF.

The chain couples TRBV2 to TRBJ2-7; 7 bases map to TRBD2. This CDR3 comprises 15 residues. Trimming cost V 6 bases and J 5 bases; bases outside gene matches: 13. CDR1 and CDR2 from the germline V gene are SNHLY and FYNNEI. The CDR3 nucleotides are TGTGCCAGCAGAACAGCGGGGACCTTCTGGGACGAGCAGTACGTC. This codes for CASRTAGTFWDEQYV.

V gene TRBV11-2 combines with J gene TRBJ1-4, with 7 bases fitting TRBD1. J lost 8 bases, V lost 5 bases, and 11 bases had no gene match. Germline CDR1 SGHAT, CDR2 FQNNGV. The CDR3 sequence is 15 residues long. CDR3 loop: CASSPTGSREEKLFF. CDR3 in DNA: TGTGCCAGCAGCCCGACAGGGAGTAGGGAAGAAAAACTGTTTTTT. The full variable domain, with the rest looked up from reference TRBV11-2 and TRBJ1-4, is EAGVAQSPRYKIIEKRQSVAFWCNPISGHATLYWYQQILGQGPKLLIQFQNNGVVDDSQLPKDRFSAERLKGVDSTLKIQPAKLEDSAVYLCASSPTGSREEKLFFGSGTQLSVL.

This chain joins TRBV2 and TRBJ2-3, with 14 bases matching TRBD2. With V trimmed by 8 bases and J by 1 base, 2 bases remained unmatched. CDR1 SNHLY and CDR2 FYNNEI come from the germline V gene. The CDR3 sequence is 15 residues long. The CDR3 nucleotides are TGTGCCAGCGTGGGACTAGCGGGGGGCACAGATACGCAGTATTTT. This gives the protein CASVGLAGGTDTQYF.

The chain uses TRBV9 and TRBJ1-2; D remains unclear. The V end was cut by 0 bases, the J end by 4 bases, with 13 bases between. The CDR3 is made up of 15 amino acids. Germline CDR1 and CDR2: SGDLS and YYNGEE. The CDR3 DNA follows: TGTGCCAGCAGCGTAGGGGAAGGGAACGCCTATGGCTACACCTTC. Protein sequence: CASSVGEGNAYGYTF.

The V and J genes are TRBV30 and TRBJ2-3; 15 bases are shared with TRBD2. This CDR3 has 13 amino acids. Unmatched junction bases numbered 3, after V lost 8 bases and J lost 6 bases. Looked up from germline, CDR1 is GTSNPN and CDR2 is SVGIG (reference sequence). CDR3 region: CARGLAGGDTQYF. CDR3 nucleotides: TGTGCCCGAGGACTAGCGGGGGGGGATACGCAGTATTTT.

The V call is TRBV9, the J call TRBJ1-2; a weak D match, TRBD1 (5 bases). The CDR3 extends over 12 amino acids. From germline, CDR1 is SGDLS and CDR2 YYNGEE. V was cut by 0 bases and J by 7 bases, with 7 bases left in between. The CDR3 DNA sequence: TGTGCCAGCAGCGTAGCTGGGGGTGGCTACACCTTC. Amino acid sequence: CASSVAGGGYTF.

This sequence joins TRBV30 and TRBJ1-4; a weak D match, TRBD1 (6 bases). Germline CDR1 is GTSNPN and CDR2 is SVGIG (reference sequence). This CDR3 is 14 amino acids long. V was clipped by 4 bases and J by 4 bases, with 13 bases between them. The CDR3 loop reads CAWTTGLRNEKLFF. For the CDR3, the DNA is TGTGCCTGGACCACAGGGCTTCGTAATGAAAAACTGTTTTTT.

The chain recombines TRBV19 with TRBJ1-5, with a weak D call TRBD1 (5 bases). Germline assignment: CDR1 LNHDA and CDR2 SQIVND (reference sequence). Between the trimmed V and J ends, which lost 10 bases and 8 bases, there was a span of 18 bases. This CDR3 has 13 amino acids. CDR3 residues: CATRWRGREPQHF. Written as DNA, the CDR3 is TGTGCCACCAGGTGGAGGGGCAGGGAGCCCCAGCATTTT.